A single sample gave rise to the 27 T cell receptor beta chains below, sequenced in a study of identical twins. TCRdb passed the 5' RACE reads through MiXCR, listing each CDR3 protein once. This sample carries 500,000 to 550,000 distinct CDR3 sequences, 20% to 25% of them seen once, and the ten largest clones take 0.48%. The same data also contributed to another study, on yellow fever vaccine responses in identical twins.

The sample was CD4+ T cells sorted from blood. Receptor source: a woman aged 18-29 years in good health.

This clonotype was detected a few times. V gene TRBV20-1 combines with J gene TRBJ2-1; 8 bases agree with TRBD1. The CDR3 consists of 15 residues. Trimming took 2 bases from V and 0 from J; bases not matched to a gene: 3. Germline CDR1 reads DFQATT; CDR2 reads SNEGSKA (reference sequence). CDR3: CSARPTGGSYNEQFF. The CDR3 coding sequence is TGCAGTGCTAGACCCACAGGGGGCTCCTACAATGAGCAGTTCTTC.

The chain uses TRBV20-1 and TRBJ2-2, with unresolved D. V was clipped by 0 bases and J by 4 bases, with 6 bases between them. The CDR3 totals 13 residues. The germline V gene encodes CDR1 DFQATT and CDR2 SNEGSKA (reference sequence). The CDR3 DNA reads TGCAGTGCTAGAGATTTTACCACCGGGGAGCTGTTTTTT. This encodes CSARDFTTGELFF.

This clonotype was detected only a few times. The V gene is TRBV9, the J gene TRBJ2-1, with 12 positions matching TRBD2. V dropped 6 bases and J dropped 7; count of bases not matched to a gene: 5. CDR1 is SGDLS and CDR2 is YYNGEE in the germline V gene. The CDR3 runs to 14 residues. The CDR3 nucleotides read TGTGCCAGCAACCCCGGGACTAGCGGGAATGAGCAGTTCTTC. This codes for CASNPGTSGNEQFF.

This clonotype was detected only a few times. The V and J genes are TRBV6-6 and TRBJ2-1; D remains unclear. The germline V and J ends were trimmed by 6 bases and 8 bases, with 11 bases remaining between them. This CDR3 region has 12 residues. CDR1 and CDR2 from the germline V gene are MNHNY and SVGAGI (reference sequence). The CDR3 nucleotides are TGTGCCAGCAGCAACAAAGTATATGAGCAGTTCTTC. Translating gives CASSNKVYEQFF.

The V gene is TRBV5-1, the J gene TRBJ2-2; 8 bases agree with TRBD1. The CDR3 is 15 amino acids. V was pared by 4 bases and J by 3 bases, with 5 bases of the junction left unmatched. The germline V gene encodes CDR1 SGHRS and CDR2 YFSETQ. The DNA of the CDR3 is TGCGCCAGCAGCACGGGACAGGTAGACACCGGGGAGCTGTTTTTT. Its protein product is CASSTGQVDTGELFF.

There are a few counts of this clonotype. This chain links TRBV9 with TRBJ1-2, with a weak D call TRBD1 (6 bases). Germline lookup yields CDR1 SGDLS and CDR2 YYNGEE. The V end was cut by 0 bases, the J end by 1 base, with 10 bases between. The CDR3 has 15 amino acids. The CDR3 DNA follows: TGTGCCAGCAGCGTAGCTCCAGGGGTTAACTATGGCTACACCTTC. This codes for CASSVAPGVNYGYTF.

This clonotype was recorded only once. The V and J genes are TRBV12-3 or TRBV12-4 and TRBJ2-2; the D gene is possibly TRBD1 (6 bases). V was cut by 8 bases and J by 5 bases, with 18 bases left in between. The CDR3 extends over 15 amino acids. Here the CDR3 reads CASSRLGARTGELFF. The CDR3, as DNA: TGTGCCAGCTCCCGTTTGGGGGCCAGGACCGGGGAGCTGTTTTTT.

This rearrangement joins TRBV20-1 to TRBJ2-1; D uncertain. Trimming stripped 5 bases from V and 6 bases from J, with 8 bases between. Germline loops: CDR1 DFQATT, CDR2 SNEGSKA (reference sequence). CDR3 length equals 11 residues. CDR3 DNA sequence: TGCAGTGCTCCCAAAGGCAATGAGCAGTTCTTC. Translating it yields CSAPKGNEQFF.

The rearrangement joins TRBV5-5 to TRBJ2-7, with D possibly matching TRBD1 (6 bases). The CDR3 has 18 amino acids. Germline CDR1 and CDR2: SGHKS and YYEKEE (reference sequence). V lost 0 bases, J lost 2 bases, and 21 bases lay in between. The CDR3 is CASSLGVLVGTLTYEQYF. CDR3 nucleotides: TGTGCCAGCAGCTTGGGCGTTTTGGTCGGGACACTTACCTACGAGCAGTACTTC.

The sample holds a few counts of this clonotype. The chain joins TRBV7-9 to TRBJ2-1, with D perhaps matching TRBD1 (5 bases). The ends were cut back, 1 base at V and 7 bases at J, with 17 bases in the middle. This CDR3 contains 16 residues. Germline-derived CDR1 and CDR2 are SEHNR and FQNEAQ (reference sequence). The CDR3 nucleotides read TGTGCCAGCAGCTTAGTGGGGCCCCCAGAGAGGAATGAGCAGTTCTTC. Protein: CASSLVGPPERNEQFF.

The V and J genes are TRBV2 and TRBJ2-3; possibly TRBD1 or TRBD2 for D (6 bases each). Trimming removed 8 bases at V and 4 bases at J, with 16 bases between. The CDR3 runs to 14 residues. Germline lookup yields CDR1 SNHLY and CDR2 FYNNEI. CDR3 coding DNA: TGTGCCAGCTCTACTGGACAGCGGGCAGATACGCAGTATTTT. Residues: CASSTGQRADTQYF.

This sequence joins TRBV7-9 and TRBJ1-1; 9 nucleotides match TRBD1. From germline, CDR1 is SEHNR and CDR2 FQNEAQ (reference sequence). CDR3 length: 17 residues. Unmatched junction bases numbered 14, after V lost 5 bases and J lost 4 bases. DNA of the CDR3: TGTGCCAGCAGCCTGCTGACAGGGTGGGGACAGGGCACTGAAGCTTTCTTT. Its translation is CASSLLTGWGQGTEAFF.

The J gene is TRBJ2-3, the V gene TRBV7-9; D is possibly TRBD2 (6 bases). V shed 2 bases and J shed 1 base, with 13 bases lying between them. The CDR3 sequence is 16 residues long. The V gene's germline CDR1 is SEHNR and CDR2 FQNEAQ (reference sequence). The CDR3: CASSLLVLAGTDTQYF. CDR3 nucleotide sequence: TGTGCCAGCAGCTTATTGGTCTTAGCGGGCACAGATACGCAGTATTTT.

This clonotype was picked up a small number of times. The rearrangement uses TRBV28 and TRBJ2-7; weak D call: TRBD2 (6 bases). The ends were cut back, 2 bases at V and 4 bases at J, with 12 bases in the middle. The length of the CDR3 is 14 residues. Per germline, CDR1 MDHEN and CDR2 SYDVKM. CDR3: CASSLAGQGYEQYF. Written as DNA, the CDR3 is TGTGCCAGCAGTTTAGCGGGGCAGGGATACGAGCAGTACTTC.

This clonotype was seen only a few times. The rearrangement links TRBV11-1 to TRBJ2-7; D is uncertain. The CDR3 runs 14 residues. V gave up 1 base and J gave up 0 bases, with 7 bases separating them. From germline, CDR1 is SGHAT and CDR2 FQDESV (reference sequence). CDR3 sequence (DNA): TGTGCCAGCAGCTTAGTAGACGACTCCTACGAGCAGTACGTC. Its translation: CASSLVDDSYEQYV.

This clonotype appeared a few times. This chain joins TRBV11-3 and TRBJ2-1, with TRBD1 identical over 8 bases. Germline V gene data show CDR1 as SGHNT and CDR2 as YENEEA. V shed 2 bases and J 4 bases; nucleotides not matched to a gene: 10. This CDR3 region has 17 residues. CDR3 residues: CASSLPPQGALYNEQFF. The CDR3 DNA follows: TGTGCCAGCAGCTTACCACCCCAGGGGGCTCTGTACAATGAGCAGTTCTTC.

The chain combines TRBV11-2 with TRBJ2-2; tentative D call: TRBD1 (6 bases). The CDR3 extends over 15 amino acids. Per the germline V gene, CDR1 is SGHAT and CDR2 is FQNNGV. Trimming cost V 5 bases and J 6 bases, with 16 bases left between them. Written as DNA, the CDR3 is TGTGCCAGCAGCCGTACAACAGGGTTCGCCGGGGAGCTGTTTTTT. It is translated as CASSRTTGFAGELFF.

This clonotype was seen repeatedly, ten times or more. The V gene is TRBV7-9, the J gene TRBJ1-5, with TRBD1 as a possible D gene (5 bases). V dropped 1 base and J dropped 0 bases, with 7 bases sitting between them. Germline V gene lookup returns CDR1 SEHNR and CDR2 FQNEAQ (reference sequence). The CDR3 covers 15 residues. The CDR3 loop is CASSLDGGSNQPQHF. In nucleotides, the CDR3 is TGTGCCAGCAGCTTAGACGGGGGTAGCAATCAGCCCCAGCATTTT.

The gene calls are TRBV29-1 and TRBJ1-4; no definite D call. Trimming took off 6 bases at V and 8 bases at J, with 19 bases between the two ends. This CDR3 is built from 14 residues. Germline assignment: CDR1 SQVTM and CDR2 ANQGSEA. In nucleotides, the CDR3 is TGCAGCGTCTCGGGGTCTACAATCGGGGAAAAACTGTTTTTT. Translation gives CSVSGSTIGEKLFF.

This clonotype showed up just a few times. The chain employs TRBV6-1 and TRBJ1-5; 10 positions match TRBD1. V trimming: 10 bases; J trimming: 6 bases; junction bases outside the gene matches: 9. CDR3 length: 14 amino acids. The V gene's germline CDR1 is MNHNS and CDR2 SASEGT. For the CDR3, the DNA is TGTGCCACCCTCTCGACAGGGGGCTTTCAGCCCCAGCATTTT. Encoded protein: CATLSTGGFQPQHF.

This clonotype turned up a few times. This chain links TRBV12-3 or TRBV12-4 with TRBJ1-3; 8 bases align to TRBD1. The CDR3 runs to 15 residues. The junction had 3 bases not matched to a gene; V was cut back by 4 bases and J by 1 base. CDR3 loop: CASSSHRGSGNTIYF. The DNA for the CDR3 is TGTGCCAGCAGTTCTCACAGGGGGTCTGGAAACACCATATATTTT.

V is TRBV29-1 and J is TRBJ2-3; D might be TRBD2 (6 bases). There are 11 residues in the CDR3. Per germline, CDR1 SQVTM and CDR2 ANQGSEA. CDR3 protein: CESREAGTQYF. The CDR3 nucleotides are TGCGAATCCAGGGAGGCGGGTACGCAGTATTTT.

There are a few counts of this clonotype. This chain joins TRBV6-5 and TRBJ2-1, with TRBD2 identical over 11 bases. The J segment lost 7 bases and the V segment lost 2 bases, leaving 7 bases of the junction unmatched. Germline V gene lookup returns CDR1 MNHEY and CDR2 SVGAGI. The CDR3 has 16 residues. DNA for the CDR3: TGTGCCAGCAGTTACGGGGTAGCGGGAGGGCCTAATGAGCAGTTCTTC. Its protein is CASSYGVAGGPNEQFF.

The chain recombines TRBV20-1 with TRBJ2-1, with 11 nucleotides matching TRBD1. CDR3 size: 16 residues. The trim removed 0 bases at V and 4 bases at J, leaving 5 bases unmatched. Per germline, CDR1 DFQATT and CDR2 SNEGSKA (reference sequence). The CDR3 protein is CSARDPGTGGYNEQFF. As DNA, the CDR3 is TGCAGTGCTAGAGATCCCGGGACAGGGGGTTACAATGAGCAGTTCTTC.

This clonotype was counted a few times. V gene TRBV5-1 combines with J gene TRBJ2-1; possible D gene TRBD2, 6 bases. The V end lost 4 bases, the J end lost 10 bases, and 21 bases lay between the germline ends. The CDR3 is 15 residues long. Germline V gene sequence: CDR1 SGHRS, CDR2 YFSETQ. This CDR3 is CASSAPAGIGSEQFF. DNA for the CDR3: TGCGCCAGCAGCGCTCCTGCGGGAATTGGTTCCGAGCAGTTCTTC.

V and J are TRBV12-3 or TRBV12-4 and TRBJ2-5, with 7 nucleotides matching TRBD1. The CDR3 contains 13 residues. V lost 9 bases, J lost 5 bases, and 9 bases stayed unmatched. DNA for the CDR3: TGTGCCAGTGGACAGGCCCCAGCGGAGACCCAGTACTTC. This gives the protein CASGQAPAETQYF.

The rearrangement links TRBV20-1 to TRBJ1-5; TRBD1 aligns across 7 bases. CDR1 and CDR2 (germline): DFQATT, SNEGSKA (reference sequence). CDR3 size: 14 residues. Trimming took 6 bases from V and 6 from J; bases not matched to a gene: 11. This CDR3 reads CSASLGEGAQPQHF. Here the CDR3 DNA reads TGCAGTGCAAGCCTCGGGGAGGGGGCTCAGCCCCAGCATTTT.